These 30 T cell receptor beta chains came from one sample sequenced in a study of metastatic and nonmetastatic thyroid tumors. Not a single patient had been given any form of treatment at any point before undergoing thyroid surgery. MiXCR was used by TCRdb to re-call the PCR reads. The sample has under 35,000 clones; around 25% are singletons. Sequenced material: blood. Receptors were obtained from a female donor with papillary thyroid cancer or a benign thyroid nodule (not recorded which). Some clones in this sample may be carry-over from other donors' samples.

This clone was counted ten times or more. This sequence joins TRBV20-1 and TRBJ2-3; 7 nucleotides match TRBD1. From germline, CDR1 is DFQATT and CDR2 SNEGSKA (reference sequence). There are 13 residues in the CDR3. The CDR3 loop is CSLTGRGTDTQYF. The CDR3 DNA reads TGCAGCTTAACCGGCAGGGGGACAGATACGCAGTATTTT.

This clone was detected a few times. The chain carries TRBV6-1 and TRBJ1-1; 7 nucleotides line up with TRBD1. CDR1 and CDR2 from the germline V gene are MNHNS and SASEGT. After removal of 8 bases from V and 6 bases from J, the junction contained 12 bases not matched to a gene. The CDR3 loop spans 14 amino acids. CDR3 region: CASRQGVDGAEAFF. CDR3 bases: TGTGCCAGCCGCCAGGGGGTGGATGGGGCTGAAGCTTTCTTT.

There are many counts of this clone. V is TRBV4-2 and J is TRBJ2-5; D unclear. The CDR3 covers 14 residues. V dropped 1 base and J dropped 5 bases, with 11 bases sitting between them. CDR1 is LGHNA and CDR2 is YNFKEQ in the germline V gene. In nucleotides, the CDR3 is TGTGCCAGCAGCCAAGCTCATTTGGGGGAGACCCAGTACTTC. Encoded protein: CASSQAHLGETQYF.

For this clone: The junction departs from the called germline gene at one end, perhaps through a read error. The chain has TRBV10-1 and TRBJ1-1; D ambiguous. The CDR3 is 13 amino acids. The V gene's germline CDR1 is WNHNN and CDR2 SYGVQD (reference sequence). CDR3 loop: CASPDGVKTETFF. Here the CDR3 DNA reads TGCGCCAGCCCTGACGGGGTTAAAACTGAAACTTTCTTT.

Many counts were recorded for this clone. This chain joins TRBV12-3 or TRBV12-4 and TRBJ2-3; TRBD1 or TRBD2 may be the D gene (6 bases each). Trimming removed 5 bases at V and 2 bases at J, with 14 bases between. The CDR3 contains 15 residues. CDR3 DNA sequence: TGTGCCAGCAGTGGAGGGACAATACCCACAGATACGCAGTATTTT. This gives the protein CASSGGTIPTDTQYF.

This clone was counted a few times. The rearrangement links TRBV6-5 to TRBJ2-7, with D perhaps TRBD2 (5 bases). Germline V gene data show CDR1 as MNHEY and CDR2 as SVGAGI. V was clipped by 2 bases and J by 6 bases, with 17 bases between them. The CDR3 has 15 residues. CDR3 nucleotides: TGTGCCAGCAGTTACGCCCCGGGAAGTACTGGCGAGCAGTACTTC. Translating it yields CASSYAPGSTGEQYF.

The chain joins TRBV30 to TRBJ1-5; TRBD1 agrees at 7 bases. J was trimmed by 5 bases and V by 2 bases; bases with no gene match: 9. Germline values: CDR1 GTSNPN, CDR2 SVGIG (reference sequence). CDR3 length: 15 residues. CDR3 nucleotide sequence: TGTGCCTGGAGTCCGCGGACAGGCAACCATCAGCCCCAGCATTTT. This encodes CAWSPRTGNHQPQHF.

This clone was observed a handful of times. The chain recombines TRBV27 with TRBJ1-2, with D perhaps matching TRBD1 (5 bases). V lost 3 bases, J lost 5 bases, and 25 bases lay in between. The V gene's germline CDR1 is MNHEY and CDR2 SMNVEV (reference sequence). The CDR3 is made up of 18 amino acids. This CDR3 is CASSLFRSRGGGGYGYTF. In DNA, the CDR3 is TGTGCCAGCAGTTTGTTCCGGAGCCGCGGGGGGGGTGGTTATGGCTACACCTTC.

As concerns this clone: At one boundary the junction diverges from the germline segment, which might be a read error. This chain uses TRBV11-2 with TRBJ1-1; a weak D match, TRBD1 (6 bases). CDR3 length equals 16 residues. CDR1 and CDR2 from the germline V gene are SGHAT and FQNNGV. The CDR3 loop is CSSSLGSRGRGTEAFF. Here the CDR3 DNA reads TGTTCCAGCAGCTTAGGGTCGCGGGGCAGGGGCACCGAAGCTTTCTTT.

In this sample, this clone turned up many times. This chain links TRBV4-3 with TRBJ2-1; 8 bases align to TRBD2. V lost 7 bases, J lost 6 bases, and 14 bases stayed unmatched. The germline gives CDR1 LGHNA, CDR2 YSLEER. The CDR3 totals 16 residues. The CDR3 bases are TGCGCCAGCACCTCAACGGCTCTAGCGGGCCTCAATGAGCAGTTCTTC. Protein: CASTSTALAGLNEQFF.

There are a few counts of this clone. This chain links TRBV28 with TRBJ1-4; possible D gene TRBD1, 6 bases. This CDR3 is built from 15 residues. The germline gives CDR1 MDHEN, CDR2 SYDVKM. The V end lost 1 base, the J end lost 5 bases, and 11 bases lay between the germline ends. DNA for the CDR3: TGTGCCAGCAGTTTATTGGGGGGCGGGAATGAAAAACTGTTTTTT. It encodes CASSLLGGGNEKLFF.

This clone was observed at least ten times. The chain has TRBV5-4 and TRBJ2-3; TRBD2 is a possible D gene (5 bases). Trimming pared 0 bases from V and 0 bases from J, leaving 8 bases between. The CDR3 is 15 amino acids. The V gene's germline CDR1 is SGHNT and CDR2 YYREEE (reference sequence). CDR3 sequence reads: CASSLAPGSTDTQYF. For the CDR3, the DNA is TGTGCCAGCAGCTTGGCCCCGGGGAGCACAGATACGCAGTATTTT. Drawing the rest from reference TRBV5-4 and TRBJ2-3, the complete variable domain is ETGVTQSPTHLIKTRGQQVTLRCSSQSGHNTVSWYQQALGQGPQFIFQYYREEENGRGNFPPRFSGLQFPNYSSELNVNALELDDSALYLCASSLAPGSTDTQYFGPGTRLTVL.

This clone was detected many times. The chain combines TRBV5-4 with TRBJ1-2; 10 nucleotides line up with TRBD1. The CDR3 sequence is 17 residues long. J lost 3 bases, V lost 4 bases, and 12 bases had no gene match. Germline V gives CDR1 SGHNT, CDR2 YYREEE (reference sequence). CDR3 loop: CASSSRDRGLADYGYTF. The CDR3 bases are TGTGCCAGCAGCAGCCGGGACAGGGGATTAGCTGACTATGGCTACACCTTC.

This clone was observed a handful of times. This sequence may be a read error, since a much larger clone differs from it by one base. Because it lacks the conserved phenylalanine or tryptophan at the end, this CDR3 is likely a read error. The chain couples TRBV7-8 to TRBJ1-4; D remains ambiguous. This CDR3 is 16 amino acids long. Germline values: CDR1 SGHVS, CDR2 FQNEAQ. V lost 1 base, J lost 6 bases, and 15 bases lay in between. The CDR3 region has the DNA TGTGCCAGCAGCTTAGTGCTATACCCCACTGATGAAAAACTGTTTCTT. Translating gives CASSLVLYPTDEKLFL.

This clone was counted a few times. The junction departs from the called germline gene at one end, perhaps through a read error. V is TRBV28 and J is TRBJ1-1; the D gene is possibly TRBD1 (6 bases). The CDR3 runs to 14 residues. Germline CDR1 MDHEN, CDR2 SYDVKM. CDR3 in amino acids: CASSDRLINTDAFF. For the CDR3, the DNA is TGTGCCAGCAGCGACAGGCTCATTAACACTGATGCTTTCTTT. Full variable domain (outside the CDR3, taken from reference TRBV28 and TRBJ1-1): DVKVTQSSRYLVKRTGEKVFLECVQDMDHENMFWYRQDPGLGLRLIYFSYDVKMKEKGDIPEGYSVSREKKERFSLILESASTNQTSMYLCASSDRLINTDAFFGQGTRLTVV.

This clone was counted at least ten times. This chain joins TRBV30 and TRBJ2-7; 10 positions agree with TRBD1. Germline CDR1 GTSNPN, CDR2 SVGIG (reference sequence). J was trimmed by 4 bases and V by 1 base; bases with no gene match: 7. The CDR3 has 15 amino acids. The CDR3 loop is CAWSGGRQGAYEQYF. The CDR3 nucleotides read TGTGCCTGGAGTGGGGGAAGACAGGGGGCTTACGAGCAGTACTTC. The whole variable domain, remainder taken from reference TRBV30 and TRBJ2-7, is SQTIHQWPATLVQPVGSPLSLECTVEGTSNPNLYWYRQAAGRGLQLLFYSVGIGQISSEVPQNLSASRPQDRQFILSSKKLLLSDSGFYLCAWSGGRQGAYEQYFGPGTRLTVT.

This clone was detected many times. The genes are TRBV3-1 and TRBJ1-2; 7 nucleotides agree with TRBD1. J lost 2 bases, V lost 1 base, and 7 bases had no gene match. Germline CDR1 is LGHDT and CDR2 is YNNKEL (reference sequence). This CDR3 has 16 residues. This CDR3 reads CASSQGDFRGNYGYTF. The DNA for the CDR3 is TGTGCCAGCAGCCAAGGAGACTTCAGGGGGAACTATGGCTACACCTTC.

This clone was seen repeatedly, ten times or more. The CDR3 bases are TGTGCCACCAGTGATTCTGGTAGCGGGAGCTACGAGCAGTACTTC. It specifies CATSDSGSGSYEQYF. The chain is built from TRBV24-1 and TRBJ2-7; 9 bases are shared with TRBD2. The CDR3 is made up of 15 amino acids. V shed 2 bases, J shed 3 bases, and the junction held 4 bases outside the gene matches. Germline V lookup: CDR1 KGHDR, CDR2 SFDVKD.

The V and J genes are TRBV18 and TRBJ1-2, with D perhaps TRBD1 (5 bases). Germline CDR1 is KGHSH and CDR2 is LQKENI. There are 13 residues in the CDR3. Trimming removed 3 bases at V and 2 bases at J, with 7 bases between. Here the CDR3 DNA reads TGTGCCAGCTCACCGACAGAAAACTATGGCTACACCTTC. Its translation is CASSPTENYGYTF.

This clone ranks as large (0.1 to 1%). The rearrangement uses TRBV6-1 and TRBJ2-6, with D possibly being TRBD1 or TRBD2 (7 bases each). The CDR3 is 17 residues long. V was pared by 6 bases and J by 3 bases, with 18 bases between. The germline CDR1 and CDR2 sequences are MNHNS and SASEGT. The CDR3 nucleotides are TGTGCCAGCAGCACCATACAGGGGAGGGGTGGGGCCAACGTCCTGACTTTC. Translated, it gives CASSTIQGRGGANVLTF.

The sample holds a few counts of this clone. Possible read error: a much larger clone is one base away. This specimen includes other DNA sequences encoding the same CDR3. This chain connects TRBV28 to TRBJ2-5, with 7 bases that match TRBD2. Germline CDR1 and CDR2: MDHEN and SYDVKM. The CDR3 covers 17 residues. In DNA, the CDR3 is TGTGCCAGCAGTTTCACGGGAGGCACCACCAGTCAAGAGACACAGTACTTC. Its protein product is CASSFTGGTTSQETQYF. The complete variable domain, with remaining parts taken from reference TRBV28 and TRBJ2-5, reads DVKVTQSSRYLVKRTGEKVFLECVQDMDHENMFWYRQDPGLGLRLIYFSYDVKMKEKGDIPEGYSVSREKKERFSLILESASTNQTSMYLCASSFTGGTTSQETQYFGPGTRLLVL.

There are a few counts of this clone. The chain carries TRBV7-2 and TRBJ1-5; D unclear. The CDR3 has 12 residues. V lost 5 bases, J lost 4 bases, and 6 bases lay in between. Germline CDR1 and CDR2: SGHTA and FQGNSA. CDR3 bases: TGTGCCAGCAGCCACAGAAATCAGCCCCAGCATTTT. The encoded protein is CASSHRNQPQHF. Using reference TRBV7-2 and TRBJ1-5 for the parts outside the CDR3, the full variable domain is GAGVSQSPSNKVTEKGKDVELRCDPISGHTALYWYRQSLGQGLEFLIYFQGNSAPDKSGLPSDRFSAERTGGSVSTLTIQRTQQEDSAVYLCASSHRNQPQHFGDGTRLSIL.

This clone occurred many times. The chain recombines TRBV29-1 with TRBJ1-1, with TRBD1 identical over 7 bases. The CDR3 runs 13 residues. The germline V gene has CDR1 SQVTM and CDR2 ANQGSEA. V was pared by 6 bases and J by 6 bases, with 10 bases of the junction left unmatched. The CDR3 loop reads CSVEVTGQAEAFF. The CDR3 DNA follows: TGCAGCGTAGAGGTGACAGGGCAGGCTGAAGCTTTCTTT.

Notes on this clone: A junction boundary mismatches the germline segment, possibly from a read error. The rearrangement joins TRBV30 to TRBJ2-2; the match to TRBD2 covers 8 bases. CDR1 is GTSNPN, CDR2 SVGIG, per germline (reference sequence). The CDR3 is made up of 15 amino acids. This chain's CDR3 is CAFPVGAGDTGELFF. CDR3 in DNA: TGTGCCTTCCCCGTGGGAGCGGGAGATACCGGTGAGCTGTTTTTT.

This clone was observed many times. The DNA for the CDR3 is TGTGCCTGGAAAATACAGGGGATACATACTGAAGCTTTCTTT. The encoded protein is CAWKIQGIHTEAFF. The J gene is TRBJ1-1, the V gene TRBV30, with TRBD1 matching over 7 bases. V was pared by 4 bases and J by 5 bases, with 10 bases of the junction left unmatched. This CDR3 has 14 amino acids. From germline, CDR1 is GTSNPN and CDR2 SVGIG (reference sequence).

This clone was counted many times. The chain combines TRBV6-1 with TRBJ2-5; D perhaps matches TRBD1 (5 bases). With 6 bases removed from V and 7 bases from J, the gap between germline ends came to 21 bases. The length of the CDR3 is 15 residues. From germline, CDR1 is MNHNS and CDR2 SASEGT. CDR3 nucleotide sequence: TGTGCCAGCAGCTCAGACAGTGCCGGATTCGGGACCCAGTACTTC. Protein sequence: CASSSDSAGFGTQYF.

In this sample, this clone is medium-sized. The V call is TRBV28, the J call TRBJ1-2, with TRBD1 matching 9 bases. V lost 6 bases and J lost 7; bases outside the gene matches: 18. Germline V lookup: CDR1 MDHEN, CDR2 SYDVKM. The CDR3 runs to 17 residues. Here the CDR3 DNA reads TGTGCCAGCAGGCGAAGTGGGACAGGGCTACTTGGTGGTGGCTACACCTTC. This codes for CASRRSGTGLLGGGYTF.

This clone is medium-sized within its sample. This chain joins TRBV6-1 and TRBJ1-6; D is unresolved. In germline, CDR1 is MNHNS, CDR2 SASEGT. The CDR3 sequence is 16 residues long. Deletions cut 3 bases from V and 4 bases from J, with 13 bases between. The CDR3 nucleotides read TGTGCCAGCAGTGACTCCGCGCGCGTTTATAATTCACCCCTCCACTTT. The encoded protein is CASSDSARVYNSPLHF.

This clone has more than one count but fewer than ten. The V gene is TRBV6-2 or TRBV6-3, the J gene TRBJ2-5, with D uncertain. This CDR3 spans 14 amino acids. V lost 5 bases and J lost 1, with 11 bases in between. The V gene's germline CDR1 is MNHEY and CDR2 SVGEGT. DNA for the CDR3: TGTGCCAGCAGTGTTCGTTGGATCCAAGAGACCCAGTACTTC. Its protein is CASSVRWIQETQYF.

Ten or more counts support this clone. The V call is TRBV7-2, the J call TRBJ2-5, with TRBD2 identical over 14 bases. V trimming: 10 bases; J trimming: 2 bases; junction bases outside the gene matches: 9. The CDR3 covers 16 residues. Per germline, CDR1 SGHTA and CDR2 FQGNSA. CDR3 sequence reads: CATSTGTSGGQETQYF. CDR3 nucleotides: TGTGCCACCTCCACCGGGACTAGCGGGGGACAAGAGACCCAGTACTTC. Supplemented by reference TRBV7-2 and TRBJ2-5, the full variable domain reads GAGVSQSPSNKVTEKGKDVELRCDPISGHTALYWYRQSLGQGLEFLIYFQGNSAPDKSGLPSDRFSAERTGGSVSTLTIQRTQQEDSAVYLCATSTGTSGGQETQYFGPGTRLLVL.